Shown below are 5 T cell receptor beta chains from a single sample sequenced in a study of T cells in localized non-small cell lung cancer. Method: immunoSEQ multiplex PCR; TCRdb's copy keeps in-frame clones and lacks some. The sample lists some 80,000 clones, roughly four fifths occurring once. Specimen: peripheral blood, collected before any cancer treatment. The source is a man aged 35-75 years with stage I lung adenocarcinoma.

The chain employs TRBV15 and TRBJ1-4; a possible D gene is TRBD1 (5 bases). Trimming shortened V by 9 bases and J by 8 bases, and 19 bases separated the two germline ends. Germline values: CDR1 LNHNV, CDR2 YYDKDF (reference sequence). The CDR3 consists of 14 residues. The CDR3 DNA sequence: TGTGCCACACGCCGGGACTCAGCCTCAGAAAAACTGTTTTTT. It is translated as CATRRDSASEKLFF.

The chain carries TRBV7-9 and TRBJ2-3; no definite D call. The germline CDR1 and CDR2 sequences are SEHNR and FQNEAQ (reference sequence). CDR3 length: 15 amino acids. V lost 1 base, J lost 3 bases, and 11 bases lay in between. The CDR3 sequence: CASSLESSPTDTQYF. CDR3 DNA sequence: TGTGCCAGCAGCTTAGAAAGTAGTCCAACAGATACGCAGTATTTT. Drawing the rest from reference TRBV7-9 and TRBJ2-3, the complete variable domain is DTGVSQNPRHKITKRGQNVTFRCDPISEHNRLYWYRQTLGQGPEFLTYFQNEAQLEKSRLLSDRFSAERPKGSFSTLEIQRTEQGDSAMYLCASSLESSPTDTQYFGPGTRLTVL.

The rearrangement uses TRBV20-1 and TRBJ1-2; D remains unclear. The CDR3 covers 11 residues. Trimming stripped 7 bases from V and 0 bases from J, with 6 bases between. Germline V CDR1 and CDR2: DFQATT, SNEGSKA (reference sequence). CDR3 sequence reads: CSGRANYGYTF. Here the CDR3 DNA reads TGCAGTGGTAGGGCTAACTATGGCTACACCTTC.

This rearrangement joins TRBV9 to TRBJ1-2; D remains ambiguous. Per the germline V gene, CDR1 is SGDLS and CDR2 is YYNGEE. Trimming cost V 0 bases and J 3 bases, with 9 bases left between them. This CDR3 is 14 amino acids long. The CDR3 is CASSVDMGDYGYTF. CDR3 in DNA: TGTGCCAGCAGCGTAGATATGGGCGACTATGGCTACACCTTC.

The sample holds a few counts of this clone. The CDR3 bases are TGTGCCAGCAGCTTAGGTCCGGGCGGAGGGTCACCCCTCCACTTT. It translates to CASSLGPGGGSPLHF. The chain employs TRBV7-2 and TRBJ1-6; D gene ambiguous. V dropped 1 base and J dropped 10 bases, with 14 bases sitting between them. The CDR3 is 15 residues long. Germline CDR1 SGHTA, CDR2 FQGNSA. The complete variable domain, with remaining parts taken from reference TRBV7-2 and TRBJ1-6, reads GAGVSQSPSNKVTEKGKDVELRCDPISGHTALYWYRQSLGQGLEFLIYFQGNSAPDKSGLPSDRFSAERTGGSVSTLTIQRTQQEDSAVYLCASSLGPGGGSPLHFGNGTRLTVT.